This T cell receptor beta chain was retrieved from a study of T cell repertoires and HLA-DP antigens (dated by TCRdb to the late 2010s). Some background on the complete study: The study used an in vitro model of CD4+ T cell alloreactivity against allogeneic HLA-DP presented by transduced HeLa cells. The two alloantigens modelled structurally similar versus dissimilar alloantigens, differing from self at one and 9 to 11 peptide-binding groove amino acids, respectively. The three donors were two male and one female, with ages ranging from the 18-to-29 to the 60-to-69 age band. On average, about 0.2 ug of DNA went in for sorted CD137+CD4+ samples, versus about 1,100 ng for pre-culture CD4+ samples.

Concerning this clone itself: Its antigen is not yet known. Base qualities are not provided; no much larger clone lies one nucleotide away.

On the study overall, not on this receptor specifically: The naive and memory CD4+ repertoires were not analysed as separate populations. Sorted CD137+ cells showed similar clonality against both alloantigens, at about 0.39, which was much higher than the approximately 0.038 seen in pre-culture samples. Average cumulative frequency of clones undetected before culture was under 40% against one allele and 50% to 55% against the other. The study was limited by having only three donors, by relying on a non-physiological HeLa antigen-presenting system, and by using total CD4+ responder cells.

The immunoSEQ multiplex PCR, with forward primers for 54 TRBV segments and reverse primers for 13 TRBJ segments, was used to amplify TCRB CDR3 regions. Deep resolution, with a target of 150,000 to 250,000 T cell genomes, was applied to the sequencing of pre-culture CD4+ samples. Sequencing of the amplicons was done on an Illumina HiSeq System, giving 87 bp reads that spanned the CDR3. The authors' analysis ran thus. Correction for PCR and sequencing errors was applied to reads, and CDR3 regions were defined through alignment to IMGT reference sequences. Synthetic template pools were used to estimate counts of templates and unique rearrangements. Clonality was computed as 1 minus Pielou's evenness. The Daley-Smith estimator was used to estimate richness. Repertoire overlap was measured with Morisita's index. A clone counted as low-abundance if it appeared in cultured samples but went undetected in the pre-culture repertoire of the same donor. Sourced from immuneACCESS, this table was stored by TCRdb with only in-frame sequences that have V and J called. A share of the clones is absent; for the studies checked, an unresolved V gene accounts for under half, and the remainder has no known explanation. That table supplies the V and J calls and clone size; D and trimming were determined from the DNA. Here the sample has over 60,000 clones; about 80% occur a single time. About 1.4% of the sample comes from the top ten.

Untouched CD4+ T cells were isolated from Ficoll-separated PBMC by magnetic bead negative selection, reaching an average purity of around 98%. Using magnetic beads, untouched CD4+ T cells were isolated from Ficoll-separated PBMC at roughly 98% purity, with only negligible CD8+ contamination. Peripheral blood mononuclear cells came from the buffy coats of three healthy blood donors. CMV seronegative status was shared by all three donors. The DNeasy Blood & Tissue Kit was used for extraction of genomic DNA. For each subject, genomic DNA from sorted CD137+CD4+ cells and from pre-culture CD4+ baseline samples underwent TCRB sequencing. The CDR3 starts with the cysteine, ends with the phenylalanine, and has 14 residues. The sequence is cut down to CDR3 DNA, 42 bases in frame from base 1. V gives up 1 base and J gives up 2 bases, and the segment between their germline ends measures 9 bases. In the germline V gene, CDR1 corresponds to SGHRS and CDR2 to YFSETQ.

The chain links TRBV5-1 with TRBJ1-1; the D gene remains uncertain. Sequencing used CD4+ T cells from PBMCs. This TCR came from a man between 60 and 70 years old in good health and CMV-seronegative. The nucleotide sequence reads TGCGCCAGCAGCTTGAATATAGGCAACACTGAAGCTTTCTTT. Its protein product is CASSLNIGNTEAFF.